In its sample, the clone carrying this T cell receptor beta chain was seen a few times. This sample was taken from a study of blood T cell repertoires in COVID-19. Looking at the study overall: Samples representing acute and convalescent COVID-19 were sourced from the United States, Italy and Spain.

The CDR3 contains 18 residues. The ends were cut back, 1 base at V and 0 bases at J, with 15 bases in the middle. Per germline, CDR1 SGHTA and CDR2 FQGNSA. Clones were read by immunoSEQ multiplex PCR, and TCRdb kept only the in-frame ones, dropping some. The sample holds about 160,000 clones; 80% to 85% are singletons and the top ten take roughly 2.8%. Sequences were obtained from peripheral blood. This TCR was recovered from a woman aged 55-70 years with acute or convalescent COVID-19. This chain links TRBV7-2 with TRBJ1-4; a weak D match, TRBD1 (5 bases). CDR3 loop: CASSLVRGGVTTNEKLFF. CDR3 sequence (DNA): TGTGCCAGCAGCTTAGTCCGGGGGGGAGTTACAACTAATGAAAAACTGTTTTTT.